The T cell receptor (beta chain) described here comes from a study of early T cells in non-severe SARS-CoV-2 infection. Study context: Sequencing used unsorted whole-blood bulk RNA, so chains lack pairing.

General observations from the study: The matching step, a VDJdb search, favored anti-spike CD8 responses and missed private and CD4 specificities.

A word on this clonotype: The antigen is not known.

The V end was cut by 0 bases, the J end by 5 bases, with 4 bases between. Germline V gene sequence: CDR1 SEHNR, CDR2 FQNEAQ (reference sequence). The CDR3 consists of 12 residues. Attached unique molecular identifiers marked individual cDNA molecules. Via MiXCR, TCRdb re-called the 5' RACE reads, giving one row per CDR3 protein. The table shows 45,000 or so distinct CDR3 sequences, with 20% to 25% occurring only once. The sequencing used whole blood, collected at baseline. This receptor was taken from an adult who was a healthcare worker with PCR-confirmed SARS-CoV-2 infection or an uninfected control (not recorded which). This chain uses TRBV7-9 with TRBJ1-2; D gene unclear. In DNA, the CDR3 is TGTGCCAGCAGCTTAGCTGGGTATGGCTACACCTTC. It codes for CASSLAGYGYTF.